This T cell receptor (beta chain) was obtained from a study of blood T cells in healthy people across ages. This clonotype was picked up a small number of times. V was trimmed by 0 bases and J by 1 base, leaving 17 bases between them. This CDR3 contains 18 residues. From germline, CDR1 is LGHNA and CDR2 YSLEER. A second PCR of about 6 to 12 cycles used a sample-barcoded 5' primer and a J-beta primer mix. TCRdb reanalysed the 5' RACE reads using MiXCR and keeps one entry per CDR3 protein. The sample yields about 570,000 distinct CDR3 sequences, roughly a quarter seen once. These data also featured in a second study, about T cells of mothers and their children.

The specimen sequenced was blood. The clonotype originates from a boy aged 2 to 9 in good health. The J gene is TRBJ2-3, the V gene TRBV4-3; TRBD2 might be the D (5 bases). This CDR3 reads CASSQERLLVPGTDTQYF. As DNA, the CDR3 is TGCGCCAGCAGCCAAGAGAGACTACTAGTCCCTGGCACAGATACGCAGTATTTT.